The subject of this entry is one T cell receptor beta chain. The data were obtained in a study of blood T cells in healthy people across ages. Each sample had at least 6 million PBMCs isolated. Sample-barcoded 5' priming and a J-beta primer mix drove a second PCR of about 7 to 11 cycles. Each cDNA molecule received a tag from a template-switch adaptor that had 12 random nucleotides. TCRdb reprocessed the 5' RACE reads with MiXCR, giving one entry per CDR3 protein. Of 1.5 million to 2 million distinct CDR3 sequences in the sample, approximately 50% were seen once. Trimming shortened V by 0 bases and J by 2 bases, and 7 bases separated the two germline ends. The CDR3 contains 13 residues. CDR1 SQVTM and CDR2 ANQGSEA come from the germline V gene.

Specimen: blood. The TCR sequence derives from a woman aged 40 to 55 in good health. The gene calls are TRBV29-1 and TRBJ1-1; D uncertain. The CDR3 sequence: CSVEDGVNTEAFF. The CDR3, as DNA: TGCAGCGTTGAAGATGGGGTAAACACTGAAGCTTTCTTT.